This TCR beta chain is drawn from a study of blood T cell repertoires in COVID-19. This clone was recorded once. Germline values: CDR1 SGHAT, CDR2 FQNNGV. Trimming removed 5 bases at V and 0 bases at J, with 9 bases between. This CDR3 region has 14 residues. Profiled with immunoSEQ multiplex PCR; TCRdb holds only in-frame clones, not every one. In the table there are about 190,000 clones, roughly 91% of which are singletons. This receptor was obtained from a man aged 40-50 years with active or convalescent COVID-19. The gene calls are TRBV11-2 and TRBJ2-3; no reliable D call. Source material: peripheral blood. The CDR3 DNA reads as TGTGCCAGCAGCCAGATTCCTAGCACAGATACGCAGTATTTT. It specifies CASSQIPSTDTQYF.